The source of this T cell receptor beta chain is a study of identical twins. Each CDR3 protein is one row after TCRdb ran MiXCR on the 5' RACE reads. This sample has around 690,000 distinct CDR3 sequences, with approximately 21% found just once. The germline CDR1 and CDR2 sequences are MNHNS and SASEGT. V was clipped by 5 bases and J by 3 bases, with 8 bases between them. This CDR3 is built from 13 residues. This sample also belongs to another study, concerning T cells expressing NK-cell markers.

The chain is built from TRBV6-1 and TRBJ2-4; tentatively, D is TRBD2 (5 bases). The clonotype comes from a woman in her late teens or twenties in good health. Sample: PBMCs. As DNA, the CDR3 is TGTGCCAGCAGTCGGGGAGACAAAAACATTCAGTACTTC. Protein product: CASSRGDKNIQYF.